The rows below give T cell receptor beta chains drawn from one sample of a study of blood T cells in healthy people across ages. TCRdb recomputed calls from the 5' RACE reads with MiXCR, one row per CDR3 protein. Of some 1.5 million distinct CDR3 sequences in the sample, approximately 28% are singletons; the top ten hold roughly 8.2%. The sequenced material came from blood. Every receptor here comes from a woman in her 30s in good health. The CDR3 runs from the conserved cysteine through the conserved F or W. A D gene is named only where the DNA matches it firmly. Clone size is shown for a subset of rows, as once, few, many or a class of expanded clone.

j_gene | abundance | v_gene | d_gene | CDR3nt | CDR3aa
TRBJ1-2 | many | TRBV11-2 | - | TGTGCCAGCAGCTTAAGTAGGGACTATGGCTACACCTTC | CASSLSRDYGYTF
TRBJ2-5 | few | TRBV11-2 | TRBD2 | TGTGCCAGCAGCCTGCTAAGAGGGGCCGGGGGGGAGACCCAGTACTTC | CASSLLRGAGGETQYF
TRBJ2-7 | - | TRBV7-2 | TRBD1 | TGTGCCAGCAGCACCGGGACAGCCTACTCCTACGAGCAGTACTTC | CASSTGTAYSYEQYF
TRBJ1-2 | few | TRBV7-9 | TRBD1 | TGTGCCAGCAGCGCGGGGGACAGGGTGGTCCGTAGCTATGGCTACACCTTC | CASSAGDRVVRSYGYTF
TRBJ2-7 | - | TRBV20-1 | TRBD2 | TGCAGTGCCACCAGGACTAGCGGGAGGGCCAGGGAGCAGTACTTC | CSATRTSGRAREQYF
TRBJ2-1 | - | TRBV4-3 | - | TGCGCCAGCAGCCAAGTGGGGGACTCGAATGAGCAGTTCTTC | CASSQVGDSNEQFF
TRBJ2-1 | many | TRBV12-3/TRBV12-4 | TRBD2 | TGTGCCAGCGGCCGGGACTACTACAATGAGCAGTTCTTC | CASGRDYYNEQFF
TRBJ1-1 | few | TRBV7-3 | TRBD1 | TGTGCCAGCAGCCTCAGGACAGGCCGTTGGGCTTTCTTT | CASSLRTGRWAFF
TRBJ1-6 | - | TRBV5-5 | TRBD1 | TGTGCCAGCAGCCAGCCGGGACAGGGGGTCGCCCCCCTCCACTTT | CASSQPGQGVAPLHF
TRBJ2-3 | few | TRBV12-3/TRBV12-4 | TRBD1 | TGTGCCAGCATCCTGGACAGGGGGCAGACAGATACGCAGTATTTT | CASILDRGQTDTQYF
TRBJ2-6 | - | TRBV28 | TRBD1 | TGTGCCAGCATTTCGACAGGGGCTGTAGCTGGGGCCAACGTCCTGACTTTC | CASISTGAVAGANVLTF
TRBJ1-6 | few | TRBV5-5 | TRBD1 | TGTGCCAGCAGCCATCAGACAGGGGCAGTTCGGCCCCTCCACTTT | CASSHQTGAVRPLHF
TRBJ2-1 | few | TRBV11-3 | - | TGTGCCAGCAGCCCCATGAGCTCCTACAATGAGCAGTTCTTC | CASSPMSSYNEQFF
TRBJ2-7 | many | TRBV25-1 | TRBD1 | TGTGCCAGCAGTGATTCACAGGGGTCCTACGAGCAGTACTTC | CASSDSQGSYEQYF
TRBJ2-7 | few | TRBV10-3 | - | TGTGCCATCGGAGGGGGCAGGACTTACGAGCAGTACTTC | CAIGGGRTYEQYF
TRBJ1-5 | few | TRBV12-5 | - | TGTGCTAGTGGTTTGTCAACCCAGACAGTGGGCAATCAGCCCCAGCATTTT | CASGLSTQTVGNQPQHF
TRBJ2-3 | - | TRBV12-3/TRBV12-4 | - | TGTGCCAGCAGCTTAGTTTTGGCCGAGAATACGCAGTATTTT | CASSLVLAENTQYF
TRBJ1-2 | - | TRBV7-2 | - | TGTGCCAGCAGCTTAGTGGGTAGAAGCTATGGCTACACCTTC | CASSLVGRSYGYTF
TRBJ2-5 | few | TRBV20-1 | TRBD2 | TGCAGTGCCCCGACTAGCGGGGGGATAGGAGAGACCCAGTACTTC | CSAPTSGGIGETQYF
TRBJ2-5 | - | TRBV29-1 | TRBD1 | TGCAGCGTATCCAGGGGGATTAGAGACAATGAGACCCAGTACTTC | CSVSRGIRDNETQYF
TRBJ2-1 | few | TRBV13 | - | TGTGCCAGCAGCTCAGGGGGGTTGGACGAGAATGAGCAGTTCTTC | CASSSGGLDENEQFF
TRBJ2-5 | - | TRBV7-2 | - | TGTGACAGCAGCCGACGAGGTGGTGGGACCCAGTACTTC | CDSSRRGGGTQYF
TRBJ1-1 | few | TRBV20-1 | - | TGCAGTGCTAGGGAGGACATGAACACTGAAGCTTTCTTT | CSAREDMNTEAFF
TRBJ2-5 | few | TRBV14 | - | TGTGCCAGCAGCCATGAGGCGGCGCCTCAAGAGACCCAGTACTTC | CASSHEAAPQETQYF
TRBJ2-4 | many | TRBV4-1 | - | TGCGCCAGCAGCCAAGAACAATCCCTAGCCAAAAACATTCAGTACTTC | CASSQEQSLAKNIQYF
TRBJ2-7 | once | TRBV29-1 | TRBD2 | TGCAGCGTTGTTTCAGGGAGGGGTGGCGAGCAGTACTTC | CSVVSGRGGEQYF
TRBJ1-2 | - | TRBV15 | - | TGTGCCACCAGCAGAGCAGGAGACCCCGTCTATGGCTACACCTTC | CATSRAGDPVYGYTF
TRBJ1-1 | - | TRBV15 | - | TGTACCACCAACTTACATAATCCGAACACTGAAGCTTTCTTT | CTTNLHNPNTEAFF
TRBJ2-3 | few | TRBV7-2 | - | TGTGCCAGCAGCCCCCGTCCGGGAAGGACCACAGATACGCAGTATTTT | CASSPRPGRTTDTQYF
TRBJ2-7 | - | TRBV11-1 | - | TGTGCCAGCAGCTTCGGGGCCATGGGCACCTACAATGAGCAGTACTTC | CASSFGAMGTYNEQYF
TRBJ2-5 | - | TRBV7-6 | - | TGTGCCAGCAGCCCCCTTTCCAATCAAGAGACCCAGTACTTC | CASSPLSNQETQYF
TRBJ2-5 | - | TRBV20-1 | TRBD2 | TGCAGTGCTAGAGAACCTAGCGGGGGTCCATCCCGAGAGACCCAGTACTTC | CSAREPSGGPSRETQYF
TRBJ2-7 | few | TRBV7-6 | - | TGTGCCAGCAGCCCCTTGGGGCTCGAGGGGCCCTCGCAGCAGTACTTC | CASSPLGLEGPSQQYF
TRBJ2-3 | - | TRBV10-3 | TRBD2 | TGTGCCATCAGTGAGTCGATGGCTAGCGGGAGCCGGGGAGATACGCAGTATTTT | CAISESMASGSRGDTQYF
TRBJ2-4 | few | TRBV20-1 | - | TGCAGTGCGCGGGACTTTCTCAAAAACATTCAGTACTTC | CSARDFLKNIQYF
TRBJ1-1 | few | TRBV20-1 | - | TGCAGTGCTAGAGATCAGATCCAAGGTGGTGAAGCTTTCTTT | CSARDQIQGGEAFF